This T cell receptor beta chain was documented in a study of a mutant IDH1 vaccine in newly diagnosed glioma. Documented time point: week 35, safety follow-up. All doses held 300 ug of mutant IDH1 20-mer peptide, with topical imiquimod. All eight of the vaccinations patients received fell in weeks 1, 3, 5, 7, 11, 15, 19 and 23. This clone has a single count. The antigen is unknown. Trimming stripped 3 bases from V and 0 bases from J, with 11 bases between. Per the germline V gene, CDR1 is SGHDN and CDR2 is FVKESK. This CDR3 is 16 amino acids long. The data were produced by immunoSEQ multiplex PCR, yet TCRdb's version contains in-frame clones alone and is incomplete. The data hold 34,000 or so clones, with around 73% observed a single time.

The receptor's source is a woman in her 40s with glioma. The sequencing used PBMCs, collected from a glioma patient whose treatment included an IDH1 peptide vaccine. The rearrangement uses TRBV14 and TRBJ1-4, with no clear D. The CDR3 spells CASSHLDRATNEKLFF. CDR3 DNA: TGTGCCAGCAGCCACCTAGACCGGGCAACTAATGAAAAACTGTTTTTT.